This T cell receptor beta chain came from a study of T cells in Graves' hyperthyroidism and ophthalmopathy. Criteria for exclusion of patients were uncontrolled infection, other autoimmune disease, pregnancy or lactation. Orbital computed tomography, thyroid ultrasound, serum thyroxine and TRAb, and clinical symptoms together informed the diagnoses. Fresh 10 ml peripheral blood yielded PBMCs. Study results and caveats: The majority of expanded thyroid clonotypes above 0.001 also appeared in blood.

CDR3 length equals 14 residues. Deletions cut 6 bases from V and 3 bases from J, with 14 bases between. The germline V gene has CDR1 LGHDT and CDR2 YNNKEL (reference sequence). Researchers took RNA transcripts and amplified the TCR beta CDR3 regions from them. The HTBI primer set was used in a first-round RT-PCR of the TCR CDR3. TCRdb re-called the multiplex PCR reads with MiXCR, one entry per CDR3 protein. Among roughly 580,000 distinct CDR3 sequences listed, around 14% were seen once. This clonotype was observed many times. No antigen is known for it. This clonotype was sampled from a woman aged 25 to 39 with Graves' hyperthyroidism that later progressed to Graves' ophthalmopathy. Sequences were obtained from blood. This chain connects TRBV3-1 to TRBJ2-5; D is possibly TRBD2 (6 bases). CDR3 nucleotide sequence: TGTGCCAGCAGATCGGCGGGACTCGAAGAGACCCAGTACTTC. It specifies CASRSAGLEETQYF.